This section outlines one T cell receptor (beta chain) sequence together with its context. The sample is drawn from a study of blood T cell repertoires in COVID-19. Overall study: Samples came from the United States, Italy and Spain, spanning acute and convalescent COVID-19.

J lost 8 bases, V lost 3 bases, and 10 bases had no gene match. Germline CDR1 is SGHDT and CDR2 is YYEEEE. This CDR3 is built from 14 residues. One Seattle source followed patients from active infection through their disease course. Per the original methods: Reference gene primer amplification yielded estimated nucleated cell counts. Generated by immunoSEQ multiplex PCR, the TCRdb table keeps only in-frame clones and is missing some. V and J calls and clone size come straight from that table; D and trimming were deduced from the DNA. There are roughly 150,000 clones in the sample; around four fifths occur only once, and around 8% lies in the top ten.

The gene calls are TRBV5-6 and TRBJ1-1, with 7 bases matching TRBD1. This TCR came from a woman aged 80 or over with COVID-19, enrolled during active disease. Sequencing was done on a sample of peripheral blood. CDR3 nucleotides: TGTGCCAGCAGCTCATCAGGGGGGCGCGACGAAGCTTTCTTT. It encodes CASSSSGGRDEAFF.